This passage covers 10 T cell receptor beta chains from one sample sequenced in a study of cytomegalovirus exposure and HLA in healthy donors. With 60 Vbeta and 13 Jbeta primers, the PCR was carried out. Some clones are missing from TCRdb's copy, which holds only in-frame ones; the method was immunoSEQ multiplex PCR. The data contain about 160,000 clones, around 68% of them singletons. Sequencing was performed on PBMCs. The receptors were sampled from a woman between 35 and 50 years old in good health and CMV-seropositive.

J is TRBJ2-2 and V is TRBV6-6; TRBD2 aligns across 12 bases. V lost 4 bases to trimming and J lost 7 bases; unmatched junction nucleotides: 7. Germline loops: CDR1 MNHNY, CDR2 SVGAGI (reference sequence). CDR3 size: 16 residues. CDR3 in DNA: TGTGCCAGCAGTTCTAGCGGGAGGGCCTCGGGCGGGGAGCTGTTTTTT. It codes for CASSSSGRASGGELFF.

The chain recombines TRBV5-4 with TRBJ2-1, with 10 bases fitting TRBD2. Germline CDR1 reads SGHNT; CDR2 reads YYREEE (reference sequence). V was pared by 4 bases and J by 4 bases, with 5 bases of the junction left unmatched. The CDR3 is made up of 15 amino acids. The CDR3 DNA is TGTGCCAGCAGCCTGACAGCGGGAGGGTACAATGAGCAGTTCTTC. It encodes CASSLTAGGYNEQFF.

This chain links TRBV5-8 with TRBJ2-7; D is possibly TRBD1 (5 bases). The CDR3 totals 13 residues. The V end lost 3 bases, the J end lost 4 bases, and 11 bases lay between the germline ends. Germline V gene sequence: CDR1 SGHTS, CDR2 YDEGEE. Written as DNA, the CDR3 is TGTGCCAGCAGCTCATCAGGGTATTACGAGCAGTACTTC. As protein: CASSSSGYYEQYF.

The chain links TRBV27 to TRBJ2-1, with TRBD2 matching 13 bases. The V segment lost 5 bases and the J segment 12 bases; nucleotides outside the gene matches: 13. The CDR3 is 16 residues long. Germline V gene data show CDR1 as MNHEY and CDR2 as SMNVEV (reference sequence). The DNA of the CDR3 is TGTGCCAGCAGTCGTGACGGACTAGCGGGAGATAGTGGGCAGTTCTTC. It translates to CASSRDGLAGDSGQFF.

For this clone: An end of the junction does not agree with germline; a read error may underlie this. The chain links TRBV6-5 to TRBJ1-6, with D possibly TRBD1 on 5 matching bases. CDR1 and CDR2 from the germline V gene are MNHEY and SVGAGI. This CDR3 is 15 amino acids long. CDR3 protein: CASSGRGSYNSPLNF. Here the CDR3 DNA reads TGTGCCAGCAGTGGAAGGGGCTCCTATAATTCACCCCTCAACTTT.

This clone came up a few times. The rearrangement uses TRBV4-3 and TRBJ2-5; D is ambiguous. The V end was cut by 0 bases, the J end by 0 bases, with 8 bases between. CDR3 length equals 15 residues. CDR1 and CDR2 (germline): LGHNA, YSLEER. The DNA of the CDR3 is TGCGCCAGCAGCCAAGATCACACCTACCAAGAGACCCAGTACTTC. The encoded protein is CASSQDHTYQETQYF.

This clone was picked up one time. This sequence joins TRBV29-1 and TRBJ1-2, with TRBD1 as a possible D gene (6 bases). This CDR3 region has 11 residues. Per the germline V gene, CDR1 is SQVTM and CDR2 is ANQGSEA. Trimming took off 5 bases at V and 4 bases at J, with 8 bases between the two ends. The CDR3 DNA is TGCAGCGTTACAGGGTTCTATGGCTACACCTTC. The encoded protein is CSVTGFYGYTF.

This clone was seen just once. The V and J genes are TRBV27 and TRBJ2-3, with D perhaps TRBD1 (6 bases). The CDR3 length is 17 residues. The V end was cut by 1 base, the J end by 5 bases, with 19 bases between. CDR1 is MNHEY, CDR2 SMNVEV, per germline (reference sequence). DNA of the CDR3: TGTGCCAGCAGTTTATTTCGAGGGCAGGGGAGAGGAGATACGCAGTATTTT. Translated: CASSLFRGQGRGDTQYF.

The chain recombines TRBV7-8 with TRBJ1-5, with D maybe TRBD1 (5 bases). In germline, CDR1 is SGHVS, CDR2 FQNEAQ. The CDR3 contains 13 residues. Between the trimmed V and J ends, which lost 5 bases and 6 bases, there was a span of 11 bases. CDR3 sequence: CASSIGGGQPQHF. CDR3 sequence (DNA): TGTGCCAGCAGCATTGGGGGGGGTCAGCCCCAGCATTTT.

The chain has TRBV7-6 and TRBJ2-3; D perhaps matches TRBD2 (6 bases). This CDR3 region has 16 residues. Germline V CDR1 and CDR2: SGHVS, FNYEAQ. Trimming left V 3 bases short and J 0 bases short, with 13 bases between. The DNA of the CDR3 is TGTGCCAGCAGCTTGGGGGGACTTTCTAGCACAGATACGCAGTATTTT. Translated, it gives CASSLGGLSSTDTQYF.